These 27 T cell receptor beta chains were all obtained from the same sample, sequenced in a study of blood T cells in healthy people across ages. Primed by a sample-barcoded 5' primer and a J-beta primer mix, a second PCR proceeded for about 7 to 12 cycles. From the 5' RACE reads, TCRdb called clonotypes with MiXCR, one entry per CDR3 protein. This table has roughly 1.4 million distinct CDR3 sequences, approximately 59% appearing once. The specimen was blood. These receptors came from a man between 18 and 35 years old in good health.

The V gene is TRBV10-2, the J gene TRBJ2-3; 9 bases line up with TRBD2. After removal of 8 bases from V and 4 bases from J, the junction contained 4 bases not matched to a gene. This CDR3 has 13 amino acids. Germline-derived CDR1 and CDR2 are WSHSY and SAAADI. The CDR3 nucleotides are TGCGCCAGCCAGCGGGAGGAAGCAGATACGCAGTATTTT. This translates into CASQREEADTQYF.

This clonotype was seen repeatedly, ten times or more. The chain employs TRBV12-3 or TRBV12-4 and TRBJ2-5; a weak D match, TRBD2 (6 bases). V lost 5 bases and J lost 2, with 18 bases in between. There are 16 residues in the CDR3. CDR3 sequence: CASSPPVGGTQETQYF. In DNA form, the CDR3 reads TGTGCCAGCAGTCCCCCAGTGGGGGGTACTCAAGAGACCCAGTACTTC.

The chain combines TRBV6-6 with TRBJ1-2; D is possibly TRBD1 (5 bases). Deletions cut 5 bases from V and 7 bases from J, with 17 bases between. This CDR3 region has 14 residues. Germline V lookup: CDR1 MNHNY, CDR2 SVGAGI (reference sequence). The CDR3 spells CASSDLQGEGGYTF. As DNA, the CDR3 is TGTGCCAGCAGTGACCTCCAGGGAGAGGGTGGCTACACCTTC.

The chain recombines TRBV5-6 with TRBJ2-3; D is ambiguous. This CDR3 is built from 12 residues. V was pared by 4 bases and J by 6 bases, with 9 bases between. CDR1 is SGHDT, CDR2 YYEEEE, per germline. CDR3 nucleotide sequence: TGTGCCAGCAGCGATCCTCGTGATACGCAGTATTTT. Its translation is CASSDPRDTQYF.

This chain joins TRBV4-2 and TRBJ2-3, with D possibly being TRBD1 (6 bases). V was clipped by 0 bases and J by 6 bases, with 10 bases between them. Germline-derived CDR1 and CDR2 are LGHNA and YNFKEQ. The CDR3 spans 14 residues. The chain's CDR3 is CASSQEARGDTQYF. In DNA form, the CDR3 reads TGTGCCAGCAGCCAAGAAGCAAGGGGGGATACGCAGTATTTT.

This clonotype was counted only a few times. This rearrangement joins TRBV7-2 to TRBJ2-7, with D perhaps TRBD1 or TRBD2 (5 bases each). V was pared by 7 bases and J by 2 bases, with 12 bases between. The CDR3 is 13 amino acids. The germline gives CDR1 SGHTA, CDR2 FQGNSA. This chain's CDR3 is CASNVGPTYEQYF. As DNA, the CDR3 is TGTGCCAGCAACGTGGGACCAACCTACGAGCAGTACTTC.

The chain couples TRBV7-9 to TRBJ1-1; 8 bases map to TRBD1. V was clipped by 6 bases and J by 5 bases; unmatched bases: 11. The CDR3 is 15 residues long. CDR1 and CDR2 (germline): SEHNR, FQNEAQ (reference sequence). The DNA of the CDR3 is TGTGCCAGCAGGTCTACAGGGGGAGAGCGGACTGAAGCTTTCTTT. Translating gives CASRSTGGERTEAFF. Based on the CDR3 plus reference TRBV7-9 and TRBJ1-1, the full variable domain is DTGVSQNPRHKITKRGQNVTFRCDPISEHNRLYWYRQTLGQGPEFLTYFQNEAQLEKSRLLSDRFSAERPKGSFSTLEIQRTEQGDSAMYLCASRSTGGERTEAFFGQGTRLTVV.

This chain uses TRBV2 with TRBJ1-4, with a possible D match to TRBD1 (5 bases). V lost 7 bases and J lost 1, with 13 bases in between. Germline-derived CDR1 and CDR2 are SNHLY and FYNNEI. The CDR3 is made up of 15 amino acids. CDR3 loop: CASTPWGGTNEKLFF. For the CDR3, the DNA is TGTGCCAGCACCCCCTGGGGGGGAACTAATGAAAAACTGTTTTTT.

The V gene is TRBV6-1, the J gene TRBJ2-5, with D perhaps matching TRBD2 (6 bases). CDR3 size: 13 residues. The V end was cut by 7 bases, the J end by 11 bases, with 20 bases between. Germline V gives CDR1 MNHNS, CDR2 SASEGT. The CDR3 nucleotides read TGTGCCAGCACTTCGAACCTGGGGGGTGAGCAGTACTTC. Protein sequence: CASTSNLGGEQYF.

This clonotype was counted between two and nine times. The chain joins TRBV2 to TRBJ2-7; 10 bases align to TRBD1. Per the germline V gene, CDR1 is SNHLY and CDR2 is FYNNEI. The CDR3 runs 14 residues. Trimming removed 7 bases from V and 1 base from J; junction bases left unmatched: 4. In nucleotides, the CDR3 is TGTGCCAGCAATGACAGGGGGCCTTCCTACGAGCAGTACTTC. Translating gives CASNDRGPSYEQYF.

V usage is TRBV6-1 and J usage is TRBJ2-3; D unclear. V shed 4 bases and J shed 6 bases, with 11 bases lying between them. There are 13 residues in the CDR3. The germline V gene encodes CDR1 MNHNS and CDR2 SASEGT. In DNA, the CDR3 is TGTGCCAGCAGTGGGGATCGATCGGATACGCAGTATTTT. Its protein is CASSGDRSDTQYF.

This sequence joins TRBV9 and TRBJ2-3; D ambiguous. V was trimmed by 1 base and J by 6 bases, leaving 15 bases between them. The length of the CDR3 is 15 residues. The germline V gene encodes CDR1 SGDLS and CDR2 YYNGEE. As DNA, the CDR3 is TGTGCCAGCAGCGTACCCCTTGAGGCAGCGGATACGCAGTATTTT. Amino acids: CASSVPLEAADTQYF.

J is TRBJ2-7 and V is TRBV4-1, with 12 bases lining up with TRBD2. The end of the DNA fits TRBJ2-4 better, so the J call may be wrong. Per the germline V gene, CDR1 is MGHRA and CDR2 is YSYEKL. This CDR3 has 16 residues. The CDR3 region is CASSLRLAGDKNIQYF. The CDR3 DNA reads TGCGCCAGCAGCCTAAGACTAGCGGGGGACAAAAACATTCAGTACTTC.

The chain links TRBV3-1 to TRBJ1-2, with D hard to call. Germline CDR1 is LGHDT and CDR2 is YNNKEL (reference sequence). Trimming left V 4 bases short and J 2 bases short, with 8 bases between. This CDR3 is built from 13 residues. The DNA of the CDR3 is TGTGCCAGCAGCCCCTCAATCAACTATGGCTACACCTTC. It translates to CASSPSINYGYTF.

The genes are TRBV12-3 or TRBV12-4 and TRBJ2-7, with D maybe TRBD1 (6 bases). There are 15 residues in the CDR3. Trimming pared 5 bases from V and 3 bases from J, leaving 17 bases between. The CDR3 sequence: CASSLNSEGDYEQYF. CDR3 nucleotides: TGTGCCAGCAGTCTAAACTCAGAGGGGGACTACGAGCAGTACTTC.

The rearrangement links TRBV2 to TRBJ1-2; no reliable D call. Germline CDR1 and CDR2: SNHLY and FYNNEI. V was trimmed by 5 bases and J by 7 bases, leaving 5 bases between them. The CDR3 runs to 10 residues. The CDR3 is CASSRSGYTF. For the CDR3, the DNA is TGTGCCAGCAGTCGTTCTGGCTACACCTTC.

Notes on this clonotype: Germline is not matched at one junction end, which may reflect a read error. The gene calls are TRBV7-9 and TRBJ1-2, with a weak D call TRBD1 (6 bases). Per the germline V gene, CDR1 is SEHNR and CDR2 is FQNEAQ (reference sequence). This CDR3 has 16 residues. The CDR3 DNA sequence: TGTACCAGCCTACCACTCGGTACGGGGACATCTTATGGCTACACCTTC. Translated, it gives CTSLPLGTGTSYGYTF.

The sample holds a few counts of this clonotype. The chain recombines TRBV28 with TRBJ1-6, with 8 bases that match TRBD1. V lost 5 bases, J lost 3 bases, and 9 bases stayed unmatched. The CDR3 has 17 amino acids. Germline lookup yields CDR1 MDHEN and CDR2 SYDVKM. CDR3 sequence reads: CASSDEGQGNYNSPLHF. The CDR3 DNA reads as TGTGCCAGCAGTGATGAAGGACAGGGAAACTATAATTCACCCCTCCACTTT.

V is TRBV12-3 or TRBV12-4 and J is TRBJ2-5; the D gene is possibly TRBD1 (6 bases). This CDR3 has 14 amino acids. V dropped 5 bases and J dropped 2 bases, with 12 bases sitting between them. The DNA of the CDR3 is TGTGCCAGCAGTGCACAGGGTACTCAAGAGACCCAGTACTTC. Its protein product is CASSAQGTQETQYF.

At least ten counts were recorded for this clonotype. Relative to the germline gene, one junction end is altered; a read error may explain this. The rearrangement links TRBV4-1 to TRBJ2-1; 10 bases align to TRBD2. Germline lookup yields CDR1 MGHRA and CDR2 YSYEKL. The CDR3 is made up of 15 amino acids. The CDR3 nucleotides are TGTGCCAGCAGCCGGACTAGCGGTTCCTACAATGAGCAGTTCTTC. Translated, it gives CASSRTSGSYNEQFF.

This clonotype was seen at least ten times. The V gene is TRBV7-2, the J gene TRBJ2-3, with TRBD2 matching 14 bases. CDR3 length: 16 residues. The ends lost 8 bases at V and 1 base at J; junction bases unmatched: 5. Germline lookup yields CDR1 SGHTA and CDR2 FQGNSA. CDR3 DNA sequence: TGTGCCAGCTCATCGGGACTAGCGGGAGGCACAGATACGCAGTATTTT. It codes for CASSSGLAGGTDTQYF.

The chain recombines TRBV5-1 with TRBJ2-3, with a possible D match to TRBD1 (6 bases). Germline lookup yields CDR1 SGHRS and CDR2 YFSETQ. This CDR3 region has 15 residues. Trimming took 4 bases from V and 2 from J, leaving 14 bases between them. CDR3 coding DNA: TGCGCCAGCAGCGTTAACAGGGAGATCACAGATACGCAGTATTTT. Translated, it gives CASSVNREITDTQYF.

The rearrangement links TRBV7-7 to TRBJ2-5, with 7 positions matching TRBD1. J lost 3 bases, V lost 2 bases, and 6 bases had no gene match. The CDR3 has 15 residues. CDR1 and CDR2 (germline): SSHAT, FNYEAQ (reference sequence). CDR3 in DNA: TGTGCCAGCAGCTTAAAAGCGGACAGGAAAGAGACCCAGTACTTC. Translated: CASSLKADRKETQYF.

The chain links TRBV9 to TRBJ2-2; D call uncertain. With 9 bases removed from V and 1 base from J, the gap between germline ends came to 7 bases. Germline V gene data show CDR1 as SGDLS and CDR2 as YYNGEE. The CDR3 length is 12 residues. The CDR3 region is CATSGNTGELFF. The CDR3 DNA reads as TGTGCCACATCCGGGAACACCGGGGAGCTGTTTTTT. The full variable domain, its missing parts supplied by reference TRBV9 and TRBJ2-2, is DSGVTQTPKHLITATGQRVTLRCSPRSGDLSVYWYQQSLDQGLQFLIQYYNGEERAKGNILERFSAQQFPDLHSELNLSSLELGDSALYFCATSGNTGELFFGEGSRLTVL.

The V and J genes are TRBV29-1 and TRBJ1-1; unclear D gene. Germline V CDR1 and CDR2: SQVTM, ANQGSEA. CDR3 length: 14 residues. V lost 1 base, J lost 1 base, and 10 bases lay in between. This CDR3 is CSVEVCGRNTEAFF. CDR3 DNA sequence: TGCAGCGTTGAAGTCTGTGGGAGGAACACTGAAGCTTTCTTT.

This sequence joins TRBV11-2 and TRBJ2-5; D perhaps matches TRBD2 (6 bases). Trimming removed 3 bases at V and 5 bases at J, with 13 bases between. CDR1 SGHAT and CDR2 FQNNGV come from the germline V gene. The CDR3 is made up of 14 amino acids. CDR3 loop: CASSFMGGRETQYF. The CDR3, as DNA: TGTGCCAGCAGCTTTATGGGGGGTAGGGAGACCCAGTACTTC.

The rearrangement joins TRBV20-1 to TRBJ2-1; TRBD1 matches 9 bases. With V trimmed by 5 bases and J by 6 bases, 11 bases remained unmatched. The CDR3 runs to 15 residues. CDR1 DFQATT and CDR2 SNEGSKA come from the germline V gene (reference sequence). The CDR3 bases are TGCAGTGCTGCGACATCGGACAGGGGCCCCAATGAGCAGTTCTTC. This sequence encodes CSAATSDRGPNEQFF.